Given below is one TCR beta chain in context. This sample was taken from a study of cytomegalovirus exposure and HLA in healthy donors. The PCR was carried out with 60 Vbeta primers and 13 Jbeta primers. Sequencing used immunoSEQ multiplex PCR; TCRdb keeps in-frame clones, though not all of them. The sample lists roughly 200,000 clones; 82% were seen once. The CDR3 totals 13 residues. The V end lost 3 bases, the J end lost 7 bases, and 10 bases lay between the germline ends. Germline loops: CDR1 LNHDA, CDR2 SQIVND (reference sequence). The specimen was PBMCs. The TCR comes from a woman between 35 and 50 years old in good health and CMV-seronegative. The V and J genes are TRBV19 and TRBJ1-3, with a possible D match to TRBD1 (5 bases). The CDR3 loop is CASSIQGANTIYF. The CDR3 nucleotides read TGTGCCAGTAGTATTCAGGGCGCCAACACCATATATTTT.